The source of this T cell receptor (beta chain) is a study of identical twins. Study results and limitations: Insertions were reduced in abundant cord blood beta clonotypes but not in memory repertoires. Less excess twin sharing appeared in beta out-of-frame sequences. Zero-insertion results could be subject to partial confounding by invariant MAIT and iNKT cells.

This CDR3 contains 17 residues. CDR1 is LNHNV, CDR2 YYDKDF, per germline (reference sequence). The V segment lost 6 bases and the J segment 0 bases; nucleotides outside the gene matches: 12. TCRdb processed the 5' RACE reads anew with MiXCR; each CDR3 protein has one entry. The sample has roughly 630,000 distinct CDR3 sequences, just over 7% seen once; the top ten hold over 1.5%. In its sample, this clonotype was seen many times. Its target is unknown. These data are also associated with another study on yellow fever vaccine responses in identical twins.

This sequence originates from a young woman in good health. Sequencing was carried out using PBMCs. The chain combines TRBV15 with TRBJ2-3, with 7 positions matching TRBD1. The CDR3 DNA is TGTGCCACCAGTGTAGAGGGGGCAATCCTTAGCACAGATACGCAGTATTTT. Protein product: CATSVEGAILSTDTQYF.